The clone carrying this T cell receptor (beta chain) occurred many times. Its antigen is not identified. V was pared by 5 bases and J by 1 base, with 20 bases between. The germline CDR1 and CDR2 sequences are SEHNR and FQNEAQ (reference sequence). The CDR3 is made up of 17 amino acids. The data originate from a study of T cell repertoires in cytomegalovirus infection. About the research overall: Public TCR beta signatures provided an indication of both CMV infection and a matching HLA type. General observations from the study: HLA-C-restricted CMV-specific TCR beta clonotypes prevailed in the ex vivo response.

TCRdb reprocessed the reads with MiXCR, giving one entry per CDR3 protein. Among some 150,000 distinct CDR3 sequences listed, about 6.1% were seen once. Material: PBMCs. The source is a human donor in good health (CMV status not recorded). Some clones in this sample may be carry-over from other donors' samples. This rearrangement joins TRBV7-9 to TRBJ1-2; D remains ambiguous. CDR3 DNA sequence: TGTGCCAGCAGCCTCGGATATCCCGGGATGGGTAACTATGGCTACACCTTC. Encoded protein: CASSLGYPGMGNYGYTF. The entire variable domain, with the rest obtained from reference TRBV7-9 and TRBJ1-2, is as follows: DTGVSQNPRHKITKRGQNVTFRCDPISEHNRLYWYRQTLGQGPEFLTYFQNEAQLEKSRLLSDRFSAERPKGSFSTLEIQRTEQGDSAMYLCASSLGYPGMGNYGYTFGSGTRLTVV.